This T cell receptor (beta chain) was captured by sequencing in a study of identical twins. The table lists this clonotype with many counts. Its antigen is unidentified. Unique molecular identifiers were present on the cDNA, and a universal primer site came from template switching. TCRdb redid the calling of the 5' RACE reads with MiXCR, one entry per CDR3 protein. The sample carries 640,000 or so distinct CDR3 sequences, around 6% recorded once. The CDR3 sequence is 13 residues long. The germline gives CDR1 DFQATT, CDR2 SNEGSKA (reference sequence). Regarding the study as a whole: Not following the same donors, the study drew its conclusions from cross-sectional statistical analysis.

The donors were all healthy and Caucasian. The clonotype was recovered from a man younger than 30 in good health. The sequenced sample consisted of naive T cells sorted from blood. The chain links TRBV20-1 to TRBJ2-3; TRBD2 matches at 8 bases. CDR3 sequence reads: CSARSSGTDTQYF. Written as DNA, the CDR3 is TGCAGCGCAAGATCTAGCGGGACAGATACGCAGTATTTT.